Listed here is a single TCR beta chain. Antigen specificity is unknown. The trim removed 2 bases at V and 6 bases at J, leaving 10 bases unmatched. Germline loops: CDR1 WNHNN, CDR2 SYGVQD (reference sequence). This CDR3 region has 15 residues. The entry originates in a study of cytomegalovirus exposure and HLA in healthy donors. Study conclusions and caveats: The authors considered a cluster of highly shared sequence variants likely to be a sequencing artifact. A later analysis showed HLA-associated TCR beta chains outstripping equally common others in clonal expansion. According to an earlier analysis, most TCR beta V segments yielded productive rearrangements about 87% or about 30% of the time.

The PCR used 60 Vbeta and 13 Jbeta primers. Sequenced by immunoSEQ multiplex PCR; TCRdb stores in-frame clones only, minus some. Of about 70,000 clones in the sample, about 70% were seen once. The donors (healthy individuals) were bone marrow donors. This chain uses TRBV10-1 with TRBJ2-7; 7 nucleotides match TRBD1. The TCR sequence derives from a woman aged 25 to 39 in good health and CMV-seronegative. Sequencing input: PBMCs. The CDR3 DNA sequence: TGCGCCAGCAGTGAGCTAGGGGGCCCAAGGTCCGAGCAGTACTTC. It codes for CASSELGGPRSEQYF.